This TCR beta chain was recorded in a study of blood T cell repertoires in COVID-19 (dated by TCRdb to 2020 to 2021). At the level of the whole study: The collaborator samples originated in the United States, Italy and Spain and spanned the acute and convalescent phases of COVID-19. Samples were obtained from the ongoing ImmuneRACE study (first 160 participants) and from about 1,300 subjects provided by 6 global collaborators. Where HLA class I and class II types were available, the types were taken from metadata supplied by the sample provider, not from assay-based typing. The repertoires were released in a freely available public database meant as a resource for research on the immune response to SARS-CoV-2. The sample metadata nearly always contained a de-identified subject ID, COVID-19 status, age in years and sex. The dataset comprised deeply sampled blood TCRbeta repertoires from subjects exposed to, actively infected with, or recovered from COVID-19. The prospective study material was composed of cDNA or gDNA derived from T cells, B-cell-depleted T cells, or PBMCs.

TCRbeta CDR3 regions were amplified from genomic DNA using the immunoSEQ Assay, a bias-controlled multiplex PCR. The study's processing was this. Within the assay, amplification of reference gene primers was used to estimate how many nucleated cells each sample contained. Sequence reads were collapsed and filtered to measure the absolute abundance of every unique TCRbeta CDR3 rearrangement. Productive Simpson clonality was computed per sample as the square root of Simpson's diversity index over productive rearrangements. The clones in this table, taken by TCRdb from immuneACCESS, are in-frame only. Not every clone is retained; where verified, under half of the shortfall comes from an unresolved V gene, and the cause of the rest is unknown. D and trimming come from the DNA, and the V and J calls and clone size come from that table. Present in this sample are a few hundred thousand clones, about four fifths of which were seen just once. Of the sample, about 1.2% is held by the ten largest clones.

Remarks on this clone: The antigen this receptor binds is unknown. Base qualities were left out, and no much larger clone turns up one base away.

The CDR1 and CDR2 encoded by the germline V gene are ENHRY and SYGVKD. Reading from cysteine to phenylalanine, the CDR3 counts 12 amino acids. Only CDR3 DNA remains: 36 bases, in frame from the first base. V lost 2 bases and J lost 12 bases, and the count of bases not matched to a germline gene is 4. What the work shows at the level of the full study, not this receptor alone: The quantity of clinical and demographic metadata differed by source and by participant and was supplied without curation.

Collaborating institutions collected whole blood in K2EDTA tubes following their own protocols. For TCRbeta analysis, collaborator samples were shipped as frozen whole blood, as isolated PBMCs, or as DNA extracted from either sample type. This clonotype was sampled from a woman between 50 and 59 years old with acute or convalescent COVID-19. Sequenced sample: peripheral blood. The V and J segments used are TRBV10-3 and TRBJ1-5; TRBD1 lines up with 7 middle nucleotides. This receptor has the CDR3 CAISEDGTDQHF. The nucleotide sequence is TGTGCCATCAGTGAGGACGGGACAGACCAGCATTTT.